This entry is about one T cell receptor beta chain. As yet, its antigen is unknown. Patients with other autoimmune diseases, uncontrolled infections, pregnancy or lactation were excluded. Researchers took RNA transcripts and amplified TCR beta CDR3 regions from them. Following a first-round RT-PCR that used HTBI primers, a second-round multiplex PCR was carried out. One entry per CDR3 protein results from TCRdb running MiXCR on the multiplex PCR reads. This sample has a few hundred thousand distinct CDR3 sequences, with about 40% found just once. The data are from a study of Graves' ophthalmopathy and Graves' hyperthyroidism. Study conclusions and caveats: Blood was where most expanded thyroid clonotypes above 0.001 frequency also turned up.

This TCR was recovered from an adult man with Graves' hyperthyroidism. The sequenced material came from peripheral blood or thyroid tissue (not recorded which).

CDR3 DNA sequence: TGTGCCACCAGTGACAGAAGCGGGGACCCCACAGATACGCAGTATTTT. It specifies CATSDRSGDPTDTQYF. This chain links TRBV24-1 with TRBJ2-3, with 7 nucleotides matching TRBD2. Unmatched junction bases numbered 8, after V lost 4 bases and J lost 2 bases. Per the germline V gene, CDR1 is KGHDR and CDR2 is SFDVKD. CDR3 length: 16 residues.